A single sample is the source of the 25 T cell receptor beta chains below, sequenced in a study of T cell repertoires in cytomegalovirus infection. For these TCRs, the target antigens are not known. TCRdb recomputed calls from the reads with MiXCR, one row per CDR3 protein. The table shows some 350,000 distinct CDR3 sequences, with 25% to 35% occurring only once. Sequences were derived from cultured PBMCs, sampled from culture after CMV antigen stimulation. These receptors all come from a human donor in good health (CMV status not recorded). Some clones in this sample may be carry-over from other donors' samples.

This clonotype was counted only a few times. This chain connects TRBV2 to TRBJ1-4, with 8 bases matching TRBD1. The trim removed 2 bases at V and 13 bases at J, leaving 6 bases unmatched. CDR1 and CDR2 from the germline V gene are SNHLY and FYNNEI. This CDR3 comprises 13 residues. The CDR3 region is CASSETFGQGLFF. DNA of the CDR3: TGTGCCAGCAGTGAAACCTTTGGACAGGGACTGTTTTTT.

The chain recombines TRBV7-6 with TRBJ2-1, with TRBD1 matching 9 bases. J lost 7 bases, V lost 5 bases, and 12 bases had no gene match. From germline, CDR1 is SGHVS and CDR2 FNYEAQ. The CDR3 spans 16 residues. The CDR3 reads CASSLQIQGARNEQFF. CDR3 DNA sequence: TGTGCCAGCAGCCTACAAATACAGGGGGCGAGAAATGAGCAGTTCTTC.

The chain links TRBV27 to TRBJ2-1; 7 positions match TRBD1. V dropped 3 bases and J dropped 3; count of bases not matched to a gene: 5. Germline-derived CDR1 and CDR2 are MNHEY and SMNVEV (reference sequence). The CDR3 sequence is 15 residues long. CDR3 region: CASSFEAGGYNEQFF. Written as DNA, the CDR3 is TGTGCCAGCAGTTTTGAGGCAGGGGGCTACAATGAGCAGTTCTTC.

This clonotype was detected many times. This chain connects TRBV28 to TRBJ1-5; perhaps TRBD1 as D (6 bases). With 5 bases removed from V and 6 bases from J, the gap between germline ends came to 14 bases. The germline CDR1 and CDR2 sequences are MDHEN and SYDVKM. CDR3 length: 14 amino acids. The CDR3 spells CASSEWTELQPQHF. As DNA, the CDR3 is TGTGCCAGCAGTGAATGGACAGAGCTTCAGCCCCAGCATTTT.

V gene TRBV6-5 combines with J gene TRBJ2-3, with 9 bases lining up with TRBD2. CDR3 length: 15 amino acids. Germline assignment: CDR1 MNHEY and CDR2 SVGAGI. The ends lost 5 bases at V and 5 bases at J; junction bases unmatched: 8. The CDR3 sequence is CASSQRTSVGDTQYF. In nucleotides, the CDR3 is TGTGCCAGCAGTCAGAGGACTAGCGTCGGAGATACGCAGTATTTT.

The chain links TRBV24-1 to TRBJ1-1; D unresolved. The ends were cut back, 3 bases at V and 6 bases at J, with 13 bases in the middle. Germline V gene data show CDR1 as KGHDR and CDR2 as SFDVKD. There are 14 residues in the CDR3. The CDR3: CATSDTGSGSEAFF. The CDR3 coding sequence is TGTGCCACCAGTGATACGGGAAGTGGATCTGAAGCTTTCTTT.

This clonotype has a handful of counts. The rearrangement uses TRBV28 and TRBJ2-7; 7 nucleotides agree with TRBD2. Germline V gene data show CDR1 as MDHEN and CDR2 as SYDVKM. Trimming removed 3 bases from V and 2 bases from J; junction bases left unmatched: 13. The CDR3 is made up of 17 amino acids. CDR3 sequence: CASSLPKWLAVPYEQYF. CDR3 bases: TGTGCCAGCAGTTTGCCGAAGTGGCTAGCGGTTCCCTACGAGCAGTACTTC.

This sequence joins TRBV27 and TRBJ2-4; 8 bases agree with TRBD1. Germline lookup yields CDR1 MNHEY and CDR2 SMNVEV (reference sequence). The CDR3 is made up of 14 amino acids. J gave up 6 bases and V 1 base, and 2 bases lay outside the gene matches. CDR3 bases: TGTGCCAGCAGTTTATTTGGACAGGGAAACATTCAGTACTTC. This translates into CASSLFGQGNIQYF.

In its sample, this clonotype was seen many times. The rearrangement links TRBV7-8 to TRBJ2-3, with D perhaps given as TRBD1 or TRBD2 (5 bases each). Trimming removed 1 base from V and 4 bases from J, with 9 bases in between. This CDR3 contains 14 residues. Germline CDR1 SGHVS, CDR2 FQNEAQ. The CDR3 sequence is CASSLGSGPDTQYF. CDR3 coding DNA: TGTGCCAGCAGCTTAGGGTCGGGACCAGATACGCAGTATTTT.

In its sample, this clonotype was seen a few times. The chain employs TRBV7-6 and TRBJ2-7, with 12 bases identical to TRBD2. The CDR3 consists of 16 residues. The V gene's germline CDR1 is SGHVS and CDR2 FNYEAQ. Trimming cost V 5 bases and J 2 bases; bases outside gene matches: 7. In DNA, the CDR3 is TGTGCCAGCAGCCCCGGGAGACTAGCGGGAGCCTACGAGCAGTACTTC. It translates to CASSPGRLAGAYEQYF.

This clonotype came up a few times. The V call is TRBV11-2, the J call TRBJ2-3, with 8 bases identical to TRBD2. This CDR3 has 15 amino acids. J lost 6 bases, V lost 5 bases, and 10 bases had no gene match. Germline assignment: CDR1 SGHAT and CDR2 FQNNGV. The CDR3 coding sequence is TGTGCCAGCAGCCCCCCCGGACTAGCAGCGGATACGCAGTATTTT. Encoded protein: CASSPPGLAADTQYF. Together with reference TRBV11-2 and TRBJ2-3, the CDR3 gives the full variable domain: EAGVAQSPRYKIIEKRQSVAFWCNPISGHATLYWYQQILGQGPKLLIQFQNNGVVDDSQLPKDRFSAERLKGVDSTLKIQPAKLEDSAVYLCASSPPGLAADTQYFGPGTRLTVL.

This clonotype was seen only a few times. CDR3 nucleotide sequence: TGTGCCAGCAGCTTAGGGGCGACTCGAAGCACAGATACGCAGTATTTT. Protein: CASSLGATRSTDTQYF. V and J are TRBV11-2 and TRBJ2-3, with D unclear. The CDR3 totals 16 residues. V shed 1 base and J shed 0 bases, with 11 bases lying between them. The germline V gene encodes CDR1 SGHAT and CDR2 FQNNGV. The complete variable domain, with remaining parts taken from reference TRBV11-2 and TRBJ2-3, reads EAGVAQSPRYKIIEKRQSVAFWCNPISGHATLYWYQQILGQGPKLLIQFQNNGVVDDSQLPKDRFSAERLKGVDSTLKIQPAKLEDSAVYLCASSLGATRSTDTQYFGPGTRLTVL.

The rearrangement links TRBV28 to TRBJ1-2, with no clear D. The CDR3 is made up of 14 amino acids. V lost 7 bases, J lost 6 bases, and 18 bases lay in between. CDR1 and CDR2 from the germline V gene are MDHEN and SYDVKM. DNA of the CDR3: TGTGCCAGCACCCCCGGTCCGCCGGCTGATGGCTACACCTTC. Amino acid sequence: CASTPGPPADGYTF.

This clonotype turned up a few times. The gene calls are TRBV7-2 and TRBJ2-1, with 9 nucleotides matching TRBD2. V was pared by 1 base and J by 8 bases, with 9 bases of the junction left unmatched. Germline values: CDR1 SGHTA, CDR2 FQGNSA. CDR3 length: 16 residues. Here the CDR3 reads CASSLVAGGPLDEQFF. The CDR3 nucleotides read TGTGCCAGCAGCTTAGTTGCGGGAGGGCCTCTGGATGAGCAGTTCTTC.

The chain joins TRBV6-5 to TRBJ2-1; tentatively, D is TRBD1 (6 bases). CDR3 length: 15 amino acids. Germline V gene data show CDR1 as MNHEY and CDR2 as SVGAGI. Trimming took off 6 bases at V and 0 bases at J, with 12 bases between the two ends. In nucleotides, the CDR3 is TGTGCCAGCAGGGGCAGGGGCAGCTCCTACAATGAGCAGTTCTTC. Translation gives CASRGRGSSYNEQFF.

The V gene is TRBV7-9, the J gene TRBJ2-3; 8 bases line up with TRBD1. The trim removed 4 bases at V and 10 bases at J, leaving 10 bases unmatched. The V gene's germline CDR1 is SEHNR and CDR2 FQNEAQ (reference sequence). The CDR3 runs to 14 residues. The CDR3 coding sequence is TGTGCCAGCAGCTCCTCCGGGACAGGTTATGCGCAGTATTTT. Amino acid sequence: CASSSSGTGYAQYF.

The rearrangement joins TRBV7-4 to TRBJ2-7; 8 nucleotides agree with TRBD1. The germline CDR1 and CDR2 sequences are SGHVT and SQSDAQ. The CDR3 loop spans 15 amino acids. Trimming cost V 6 bases and J 4 bases; bases outside gene matches: 11. DNA for the CDR3: TGTGCCAGCAGTCTCCGGGACAGGCCACCTTACGAGCAGTACTTC. Protein: CASSLRDRPPYEQYF.

The chain combines TRBV11-2 with TRBJ1-1; TRBD1 might be the D (6 bases). This CDR3 contains 15 residues. The ends were cut back, 6 bases at V and 3 bases at J, with 17 bases in the middle. From germline, CDR1 is SGHAT and CDR2 FQNNGV. CDR3: CASRRTVESYTEAFF. Here the CDR3 DNA reads TGTGCCAGCAGAAGGACAGTCGAAAGCTACACTGAAGCTTTCTTT.

The V call is TRBV11-2, the J call TRBJ1-2; D perhaps matches TRBD1 (5 bases). CDR1 is SGHAT and CDR2 is FQNNGV in the germline V gene. This CDR3 comprises 12 residues. V lost 6 bases and J 7 bases, leaving 12 bases between the germline ends. The CDR3 region is CASSKGTGGYTF. The CDR3 DNA reads TGTGCCAGCAGTAAGGGGACGGGTGGCTACACCTTC.

This clonotype showed up many times. The J gene is TRBJ2-1, the V gene TRBV7-2; 12 nucleotides align to TRBD2. The V and J ends lost 5 bases and 7 bases, in that order; junction bases with no gene match: 6. The CDR3 is made up of 15 amino acids. Per the germline V gene, CDR1 is SGHTA and CDR2 is FQGNSA. CDR3 in DNA: TGTGCCAGCAGCAAGACTAGCGGGAGAGTAAATGAGCAGTTCTTC. It yields the protein CASSKTSGRVNEQFF.

The CDR3 DNA is TGTGCCACCAGCAGAGCGGGACAGGGAAATTCACCCCTCCACTTT. This gives the protein CATSRAGQGNSPLHF. V is TRBV15 and J is TRBJ1-6; 9 bases match TRBD1. The CDR3 consists of 15 residues. V shed 1 base, J shed 7 bases, and the junction held 2 bases outside the gene matches. The germline gives CDR1 LNHNV, CDR2 YYDKDF (reference sequence).

The rearrangement links TRBV12-3 or TRBV12-4 to TRBJ2-1, with a weak D call TRBD2 (5 bases). The CDR3 has 13 amino acids. Trimming removed 1 base at V and 7 bases at J, with 8 bases between. The CDR3 loop is CASSLGGLNEQFF. As DNA, the CDR3 is TGTGCCAGCAGTTTAGGCGGGTTGAATGAGCAGTTCTTC.

This clonotype was picked up one time. Possible read error: a much larger clone is one base away. The chain carries TRBV7-6 and TRBJ2-1, with 12 bases fitting TRBD2. The J segment lost 7 bases and the V segment lost 4 bases, leaving 8 bases of the junction unmatched. In germline, CDR1 is SGHVS, CDR2 FNYEAQ. The CDR3 has 16 amino acids. CDR3 in amino acids: CASSSTSTSGRNEQFF. As DNA, the CDR3 is TGTGCCAGCAGCTCGACTAGTACTAGCGGGAGGAATGAGCAGTTCTTC.

This clonotype was counted between two and nine times. This rearrangement joins TRBV7-8 to TRBJ1-1; maybe TRBD1 (5 bases). This CDR3 contains 16 residues. Trimming took 3 bases from V and 4 from J, leaving 18 bases between them. Germline CDR1 SGHVS, CDR2 FQNEAQ. The chain's CDR3 is CASSFSPSRRGTEAFF. The CDR3 bases are TGTGCCAGCAGCTTCTCCCCAAGTAGGAGGGGCACTGAAGCTTTCTTT. The entire variable domain, with the rest obtained from reference TRBV7-8 and TRBJ1-1, is as follows: GAGVSQSPRYKVAKRGQDVALRCDPISGHVSLFWYQQALGQGPEFLTYFQNEAQLDKSGLPSDRFFAERPEGSVSTLKIQRTQQEDSAVYLCASSFSPSRRGTEAFFGQGTRLTVV.

The chain couples TRBV7-8 to TRBJ1-1; 7 bases are shared with TRBD1. CDR3 length: 15 amino acids. Unmatched junction bases numbered 9, after V lost 3 bases and J lost 5 bases. Germline lookup yields CDR1 SGHVS and CDR2 FQNEAQ. CDR3 residues: CASSFGQGGRTEAFF. CDR3 coding DNA: TGTGCCAGCAGCTTTGGTCAGGGGGGACGGACTGAAGCTTTCTTT.